This paragraph reports one TCR beta chain. This CDR3 region has 14 residues. Germline V gene data show CDR1 as SNHLY and CDR2 as FYNNEI. Trimming stripped 7 bases from V and 5 bases from J, with 17 bases between. These data originate in a study of T cells in Graves' hyperthyroidism and ophthalmopathy. Overall study: Before treatment of any kind, peripheral blood was taken at initial diagnosis.

Disease lasting under 3 months, a NOSPECS grade of at least 4, and a Clinical Activity Score of at least 3 were features of the ophthalmopathy patients. Each diagnosis drew on symptoms, thyroxine, TRAb, thyroid ultrasound and orbital computed tomography findings. Amplified TCR beta CDR3 regions derived from RNA transcripts. Researchers ran a first-round RT-PCR on the TCR CDR3 using the HTBI primer set. TCRdb passed the multiplex PCR reads through MiXCR, listing each CDR3 protein once. This sample carries 490,000 or so distinct CDR3 sequences, just under 20% of them seen once, and the ten largest clones take around 50%.

The sequence came from a man in his forties with Graves' ophthalmopathy. Sequencing was carried out using blood. The chain uses TRBV2 and TRBJ1-2; D possibly corresponds to TRBD1 (5 bases). CDR3 sequence reads: CASTPQGARYGYTF. The CDR3 DNA sequence: TGTGCCAGCACCCCCCAAGGGGCGCGTTATGGCTACACCTTC.